The 8 T cell receptor beta chains presented below share a single source sample, sequenced in a study of cytomegalovirus exposure and HLA in healthy donors. Researchers ran the PCR with 60 Vbeta and 13 Jbeta primers. The repertoire was sequenced with immunoSEQ multiplex PCR; TCRdb's copy has only in-frame clones and lacks some. The table shows tens of thousands of clones, with around 40% occurring only once. Input material: PBMCs. The origin of the receptors is a woman aged 50 to 65 in good health and CMV-seronegative.

The chain employs TRBV4-2 and TRBJ1-5; 7 bases align to TRBD1. V trimming: 3 bases; J trimming: 5 bases; junction bases outside the gene matches: 10. Germline V gene sequence: CDR1 LGHNA, CDR2 YNFKEQ. The CDR3 has 16 amino acids. CDR3 region: CASSQAGTAAYQPQHF. The CDR3 coding sequence is TGTGCCAGCAGCCAGGCCGGGACAGCGGCTTATCAGCCCCAGCATTTT.

The CDR3: CASSWAGTGGETQYF. In nucleotides, the CDR3 is TGCGCCAGCAGCTGGGCGGGGACAGGGGGAGAGACCCAGTACTTC. V usage is TRBV5-1 and J usage is TRBJ2-5, with 11 bases lining up with TRBD1. The CDR3 sequence is 15 residues long. Germline CDR1 reads SGHRS; CDR2 reads YFSETQ. Germline trimming cut 3 bases from V and 4 bases from J; bases unmatched to any gene: 5.

V gene TRBV6-5 combines with J gene TRBJ2-3, with a weak D call TRBD1 (6 bases). CDR3 length: 14 residues. CDR1 is MNHEY and CDR2 is SVGAGI in the germline V gene. The V end lost 7 bases, the J end lost 5 bases, and 16 bases lay between the germline ends. This chain's CDR3 is CASTQQGVGDTQYF. In nucleotides, the CDR3 is TGTGCCAGCACCCAACAGGGAGTCGGAGATACGCAGTATTTT.

The J gene is TRBJ2-2, the V gene TRBV5-1, with unresolved D. The CDR3 totals 14 residues. V was pared by 4 bases and J by 0 bases, with 7 bases between. Looked up from germline, CDR1 is SGHRS and CDR2 is YFSETQ. CDR3 in amino acids: CASSVRANTGELFF. The CDR3 bases are TGCGCCAGCAGCGTACGCGCGAACACCGGGGAGCTGTTTTTT.

This clone has a handful of counts. The chain is built from TRBV7-8 and TRBJ2-4, with 10 nucleotides matching TRBD1. The CDR3 runs to 18 residues. V lost 4 bases to trimming and J lost 0 bases; unmatched junction nucleotides: 9. In germline, CDR1 is SGHVS, CDR2 FQNEAQ. In nucleotides, the CDR3 is TGTGCCAGCAGCTCGCTCCCGGACAGGGGGGTAGCCAAAAACATTCAGTACTTC. Its protein is CASSSLPDRGVAKNIQYF.

The gene calls are TRBV25-1 and TRBJ1-3, with D maybe TRBD1 (5 bases). Trimming cost V 9 bases and J 2 bases, with 14 bases left between them. CDR3 size: 14 residues. Looked up from germline, CDR1 is MGHDK and CDR2 is SYGVNS. The CDR3 protein is CARPGGEAGNTIYF. CDR3 in DNA: TGTGCCAGACCCGGGGGGGAGGCTGGAAACACCATATATTTT. The full variable domain, in which reference TRBV25-1 and TRBJ1-3 provide the parts outside the CDR3, is EADIYQTPRYLVIGTGKKITLECSQTMGHDKMYWYQQDPGMELHLIHYSYGVNSTEKGDLSSESTVSRIRTEHFPLTLESARPSHTSQYLCARPGGEAGNTIYFGEGSWLTVV.

This chain uses TRBV5-4 with TRBJ2-3, with TRBD2 as a possible D gene (6 bases). Germline CDR1 SGHNT, CDR2 YYREEE (reference sequence). V was pared by 4 bases and J by 4 bases, with 16 bases between. The CDR3 consists of 15 residues. The CDR3 reads CASSVRLGVADTQYF. CDR3 sequence (DNA): TGTGCCAGCAGCGTTAGACTAGGGGTGGCAGATACGCAGTATTTT.

V is TRBV4-1 and J is TRBJ2-6; 7 bases agree with TRBD1. Germline assignment: CDR1 MGHRA and CDR2 YSYEKL. CDR3 length: 19 amino acids. The ends lost 4 bases at V and 0 bases at J; junction bases unmatched: 12. The CDR3 reads CASSRLPGQTISGANVLTF. CDR3 coding DNA: TGCGCCAGCAGCCGACTACCGGGACAGACCATCTCTGGGGCCAACGTCCTGACTTTC.